This T cell receptor (beta chain) was obtained from a study of beta chain features in type 1 diabetes. Sorting of CD4+ naive, central memory, regulatory and stem cell-like memory cells was performed via CD45RO/CCR7/CD25/CD127/CD95/CD27. This clone was seen a handful of times. Germline-derived CDR1 and CDR2 are KGHSH and LQKENI. V was cut by 8 bases and J by 6 bases, with 20 bases left in between. The length of the CDR3 is 15 residues. Reverse transcribing all isolated RNA meant expressed TCRB transcripts were sequenced. The method was immunoSEQ multiplex PCR; TCRdb's version includes in-frame clones alone and lacks a portion of them. The repertoire holds 450,000 to 550,000 clones, 30% seen once, with around 0.065% in the top ten.

The origin of this receptor is a man between 18 and 29 years old in good health. The sample comprised naive CD4+ T cells from blood. This sequence joins TRBV18 and TRBJ2-1; the D gene is possibly TRBD2 (5 bases). The CDR3 sequence is CASPFPGNLGNEQFF. For the CDR3, the DNA is TGTGCCAGCCCCTTTCCCGGGAATTTGGGCAATGAGCAGTTCTTC.